A single sample gave rise to the 23 T cell receptor beta chains below, sequenced in a study of human CD8 memory T cell subsets. Sequencing libraries of TCR beta were made by UMI-labeled 5' RACE. TCRdb reprocessed the 5' RACE reads and reports one entry per CDR3 protein, with no DNA. The sample holds 9,000 to 15,000 distinct CDR3 sequences. The sequencing sample was made of CD8+ T cells from PBMCs. The source is a human donor in good health.

The gene calls are TRBV27 and TRBJ1-5. In germline, CDR1 is MNHEY, CDR2 SMNVEV (reference sequence). The length of the CDR3 is 13 residues. CDR3 region: CASSLWGDQPQHF.

V usage is TRBV27 and J usage is TRBJ2-1; the D gene TCRdb calls, TRBD1, cannot be checked with no DNA. Germline lookup yields CDR1 MNHEY and CDR2 SMNVEV (reference sequence). The CDR3 has 14 residues. The CDR3: CASRPLQGTNEQFF.

The J gene is TRBJ2-5, the V gene TRBV6-2 or TRBV6-3; TCRdb gives TRBD1 as the D gene, but with no DNA this cannot be confirmed. Germline CDR1 is MNHEY and CDR2 is SVGEGT. The CDR3 spans 15 residues. CDR3 sequence: CASSYLGGEQETQYF.

This sequence joins TRBV19 and TRBJ2-1. Germline V CDR1 and CDR2: LNHDA, SQIVND (reference sequence). This CDR3 spans 12 amino acids. This CDR3 is CATSRSHNEQFF.

The rearrangement uses TRBV20-1 and TRBJ2-3; TCRdb's assignment of TRBD2 cannot be checked, as there is no DNA. There are 15 residues in the CDR3. Germline V gives CDR1 DFQATT, CDR2 SNEGSKA (reference sequence). The CDR3 reads CSATTTSRTTDTQYF.

The chain recombines TRBV6-5 with TRBJ2-1; without DNA, the TCRdb call of TRBD1 cannot be checked. The CDR3 has 14 residues. Germline V gives CDR1 MNHEY, CDR2 SVGAGI. CDR3 in amino acids: CASGNGGSGNEQFF.

The rearrangement joins TRBV20-1 to TRBJ2-7; checking the TCRdb D call of TRBD2 is not possible without DNA. The V gene's germline CDR1 is DFQATT and CDR2 SNEGSKA (reference sequence). The CDR3 loop spans 17 amino acids. The CDR3 sequence is CSAREITGTALSYEQYF.

The chain joins TRBV25-1 to TRBJ2-7. CDR3 size: 12 residues. In germline, CDR1 is MGHDK, CDR2 SYGVNS. CDR3 protein: CASSEFLHEQYF.

CDR3 loop: CASSPQGAVRYEQYF. This chain links TRBV14 with TRBJ2-7; the TCRdb D gene call, TRBD1, has no DNA to confirm it. The CDR3 totals 15 residues. Germline lookup yields CDR1 SGHDN and CDR2 FVKESK.

CDR3 residues: CASSHTNRLNTEAFF. The chain combines TRBV12-3 or TRBV12-4 with TRBJ1-1; TCRdb's D gene call, TRBD1, goes unchecked for lack of DNA. The CDR3 has 15 amino acids.

The rearrangement links TRBV5-4 to TRBJ1-1; TCRdb picks TRBD1, but there is no DNA to check that call. The CDR3 sequence is 14 residues long. In germline, CDR1 is SGHNT, CDR2 YYREEE (reference sequence). The chain's CDR3 is CASSPDRMNTEAFF.

CDR3: CSAVESRVYRDGYTF. This chain uses TRBV20-1 with TRBJ1-2. Germline assignment: CDR1 DFQATT and CDR2 SNEGSKA (reference sequence). CDR3 length: 15 residues.

This chain uses TRBV12-3 or TRBV12-4 with TRBJ2-3; the TRBD2 assignment by TCRdb is unverifiable without DNA. The CDR3 runs to 17 residues. This chain's CDR3 is CASSFNPRTISSDTQYF.

Frequency places this clonotype as medium-sized (0.01 to 0.1%). V gene TRBV6-5 combines with J gene TRBJ2-1; TCRdb's D gene call, TRBD2, goes unchecked for lack of DNA. The germline CDR1 and CDR2 sequences are MNHEY and SVGAGI. The CDR3 is 15 amino acids. This CDR3 reads CASSYSISGGAEQFF.

The chain uses TRBV4-1 and TRBJ1-1; the TCRdb call, TRBD1, lacks DNA for checking. The length of the CDR3 is 15 residues. Germline V gene sequence: CDR1 MGHRA, CDR2 YSYEKL. The CDR3: CASSALQGESTEAFF.

V gene TRBV29-1 combines with J gene TRBJ2-2; checking the TCRdb D call of TRBD2 is not possible without DNA. This CDR3 has 18 amino acids. Germline V gene lookup returns CDR1 SQVTM and CDR2 ANQGSEA. The CDR3 sequence is CSVGGVAGGTRGTGELFF.

The CDR3 is CAWRYGRITGELFF. The rearrangement links TRBV30 to TRBJ2-2. In germline, CDR1 is GTSNPN, CDR2 SVGIG (reference sequence). This CDR3 has 14 residues.

The chain carries TRBV18 and TRBJ1-5. Germline V gene sequence: CDR1 KGHSH, CDR2 LQKENI. CDR3 length: 19 amino acids. The CDR3 is CASSPPARYRGIDNQPQHF.

The chain recombines TRBV7-6 with TRBJ2-7; the TCRdb D gene call, TRBD1, has no DNA to confirm it. The CDR3 extends over 16 amino acids. Germline values: CDR1 SGHVS, CDR2 FNYEAQ. CDR3 sequence reads: CASSLGPGQSHYEQYF. Drawing the rest from reference TRBV7-6 and TRBJ2-7, the complete variable domain is GAGVSQSPRYKVTKRGQDVALRCDPISGHVSLYWYRQALGQGPEFLTYFNYEAQQDKSGLPNDRFSAERPEGSISTLTIQRTEQRDSAMYRCASSLGPGQSHYEQYFGPGTRLTVT.

The chain employs TRBV12-3 or TRBV12-4 and TRBJ1-1. This CDR3 has 12 amino acids. CDR3: CASSFGQPEAFF.

The genes are TRBV18 and TRBJ2-1; absent DNA, TCRdb's TRBD1 call cannot be checked. The CDR3 has 13 residues. Germline V gene sequence: CDR1 KGHSH, CDR2 LQKENI. This chain's CDR3 is CASSGTAYNEQFF.

The chain recombines TRBV29-1 with TRBJ2-5; TCRdb's D call, TRBD1, is unchecked because there is no DNA. The CDR3 loop spans 13 amino acids. From germline, CDR1 is SQVTM and CDR2 ANQGSEA. CDR3 region: CSVELNRVETQYF. Based on the CDR3 plus reference TRBV29-1 and TRBJ2-5, the full variable domain is SAVISQKPSRDICQRGTSLTIQCQVDSQVTMMFWYRQQPGQSLTLIATANQGSEATYESGFVIDKFPISRPNLTFSTLTVSNMSPEDSSIYLCSVELNRVETQYFGPGTRLLVL.

This chain joins TRBV15 and TRBJ2-3; no DNA is available, so the TRBD2 call from TCRdb remains unchecked. The CDR3 is made up of 15 amino acids. CDR1 is LNHNV and CDR2 is YYDKDF in the germline V gene (reference sequence). CDR3 sequence reads: CATSRGSGGTDTQYF.